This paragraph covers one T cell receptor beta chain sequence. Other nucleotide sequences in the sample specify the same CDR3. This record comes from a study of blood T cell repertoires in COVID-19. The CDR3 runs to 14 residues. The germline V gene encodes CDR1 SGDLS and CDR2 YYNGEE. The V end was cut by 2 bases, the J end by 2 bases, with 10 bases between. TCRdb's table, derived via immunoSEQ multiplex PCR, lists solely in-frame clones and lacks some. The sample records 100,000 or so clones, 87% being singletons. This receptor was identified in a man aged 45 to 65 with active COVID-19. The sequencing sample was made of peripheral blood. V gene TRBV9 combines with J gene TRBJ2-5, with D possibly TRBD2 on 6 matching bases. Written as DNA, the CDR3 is TGTGCCAGCAGCGTCGGAGGGACGCAAGAGACCCAGTACTTC. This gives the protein CASSVGGTQETQYF.